The 8 T cell receptor beta chains reported below all come from one sample, sequenced in a study of T cell repertoires in cytomegalovirus infection. TCRdb re-called the reads with MiXCR, one entry per CDR3 protein. The table has hundreds of thousands of distinct CDR3 sequences, over 7.5% seen once. Material: PBMCs. These receptors all stem from a human donor in good health (CMV status not recorded). Some clones in this sample may be carry-over from other donors' samples.

Only a few counts were recorded for this clonotype. The rearrangement joins TRBV29-1 to TRBJ1-1, with D perhaps matching TRBD1 (6 bases). This CDR3 is 12 amino acids long. Trimming stripped 5 bases from V and 8 bases from J, with 15 bases between. Germline-derived CDR1 and CDR2 are SQVTM and ANQGSEA. CDR3 loop: CSVLGPGAEAFF. The CDR3 DNA reads TGCAGCGTTTTAGGTCCGGGGGCAGAAGCTTTCTTT.

This clonotype was seen ten or more times. V usage is TRBV15 and J usage is TRBJ2-1; 9 bases are shared with TRBD2. CDR1 and CDR2 (germline): LNHNV, YYDKDF (reference sequence). The CDR3 consists of 17 residues. The V and J ends lost 1 base and 3 bases, in that order; junction bases with no gene match: 7. Here the CDR3 DNA reads TGTGCCACCAGCAGAGGGGGAGCGGGGGGACTCTACAATGAGCAGTTCTTC. Its translation is CATSRGGAGGLYNEQFF.

This chain uses TRBV7-2 with TRBJ1-6, with D perhaps TRBD1 (5 bases). V was shortened by 1 base and J by 4 bases, with 8 bases between the two germline ends. The CDR3 is 15 residues long. Germline CDR1 reads SGHTA; CDR2 reads FQGNSA. Written as DNA, the CDR3 is TGTGCCAGCAGCTTAGGGGGGGGTTATAATTCACCCCTCCACTTT. It codes for CASSLGGGYNSPLHF.

This clonotype was counted only a few times. The chain links TRBV9 to TRBJ2-7, with 14 bases that match TRBD2. The V segment lost 0 bases and the J segment 6 bases; nucleotides outside the gene matches: 5. The germline CDR1 and CDR2 sequences are SGDLS and YYNGEE. The CDR3 runs to 16 residues. The DNA of the CDR3 is TGTGCCAGCAGCGTAGAAGGGACTAGCGGGAGCTTCGAGCAGTACTTC. This gives the protein CASSVEGTSGSFEQYF.

V and J are TRBV4-1 and TRBJ2-3, with D maybe TRBD1 (6 bases). The length of the CDR3 is 18 residues. Trimming left V 0 bases short and J 4 bases short, with 20 bases between. Germline V gene data show CDR1 as MGHRA and CDR2 as YSYEKL. The CDR3 region has the DNA TGCGCCAGCAGCCAAGATGTTGGGGGCGCAGGTAGTGCAGATACGCAGTATTTT. It specifies CASSQDVGGAGSADTQYF.

Only a few counts were recorded for this clonotype. This chain links TRBV11-2 with TRBJ2-7; 8 bases fit TRBD1. Germline loops: CDR1 SGHAT, CDR2 FQNNGV. The CDR3 spans 16 residues. V dropped 6 bases and J dropped 0; count of bases not matched to a gene: 10. The DNA for the CDR3 is TGTGCCAGCAGTTCCGGGACAGGAACCTACTCCTACGAGCAGTACTTC. Protein sequence: CASSSGTGTYSYEQYF.

Only a few counts were recorded for this clonotype. This chain uses TRBV20-1 with TRBJ2-7; D is unclear. The CDR3 runs to 15 residues. The germline V and J ends were trimmed by 2 bases and 1 base, with 15 bases remaining between them. Germline assignment: CDR1 DFQATT and CDR2 SNEGSKA (reference sequence). CDR3 nucleotide sequence: TGCAGTGCTAGACCCGGCGGCAGCGCTTCCTACGAGCAGTACTTC. This gives the protein CSARPGGSASYEQYF.

This clonotype came up a few times. This sequence joins TRBV28 and TRBJ2-1, with 13 positions matching TRBD2. The CDR3 totals 12 residues. Germline V gene lookup returns CDR1 MDHEN and CDR2 SYDVKM. V shed 10 bases and J 9 bases; nucleotides not matched to a gene: 3. CDR3 residues: CAIRTSGSEQFF. DNA for the CDR3: TGTGCCATCAGGACTAGCGGGAGTGAGCAGTTCTTC.